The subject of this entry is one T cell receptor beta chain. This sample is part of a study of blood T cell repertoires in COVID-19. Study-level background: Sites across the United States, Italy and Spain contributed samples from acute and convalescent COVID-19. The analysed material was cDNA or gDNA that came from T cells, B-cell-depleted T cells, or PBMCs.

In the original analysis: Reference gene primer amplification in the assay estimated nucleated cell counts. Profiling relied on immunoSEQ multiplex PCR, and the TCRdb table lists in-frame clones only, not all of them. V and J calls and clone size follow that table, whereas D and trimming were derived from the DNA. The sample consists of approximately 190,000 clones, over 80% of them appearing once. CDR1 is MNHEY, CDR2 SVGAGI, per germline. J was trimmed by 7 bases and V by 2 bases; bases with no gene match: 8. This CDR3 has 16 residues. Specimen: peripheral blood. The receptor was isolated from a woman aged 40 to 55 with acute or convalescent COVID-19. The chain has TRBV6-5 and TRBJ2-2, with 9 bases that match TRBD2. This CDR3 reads CASSYDRWTSVGELFF. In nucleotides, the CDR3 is TGTGCCAGCAGTTACGATCGTTGGACTAGCGTCGGGGAGCTGTTTTTT.